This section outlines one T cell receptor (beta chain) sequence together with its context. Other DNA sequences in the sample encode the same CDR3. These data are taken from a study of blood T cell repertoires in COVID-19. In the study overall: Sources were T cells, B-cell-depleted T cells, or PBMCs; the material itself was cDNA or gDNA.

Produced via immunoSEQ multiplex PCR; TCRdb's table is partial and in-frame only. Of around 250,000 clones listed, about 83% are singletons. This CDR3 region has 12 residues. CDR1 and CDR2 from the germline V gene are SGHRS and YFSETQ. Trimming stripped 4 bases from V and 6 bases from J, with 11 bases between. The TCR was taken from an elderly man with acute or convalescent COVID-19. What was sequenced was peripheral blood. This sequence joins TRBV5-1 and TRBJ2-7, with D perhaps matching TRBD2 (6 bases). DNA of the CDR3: TGCGCCAGCAGCCTTGGGACTGCCGAGCAGTACTTC. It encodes CASSLGTAEQYF. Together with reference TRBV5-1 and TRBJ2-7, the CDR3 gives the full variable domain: KAGVTQTPRYLIKTRGQQVTLSCSPISGHRSVSWYQQTPGQGLQFLFEYFSETQRNKGNFPGRFSGRQFSNSRSEMNVSTLELGDSALYLCASSLGTAEQYFGPGTRLTVT.